This TCR beta chain was observed in a study of Graves' ophthalmopathy and Graves' hyperthyroidism. Study-wide results and limits: For predicting ophthalmopathy progression, the model had about 71% sensitivity and approximately 77% specificity.

Stable hyperthyroidism was defined by absence of ophthalmopathy within 18 months of follow-up. Pregnancy or lactation, uncontrolled infections and other autoimmune diseases were grounds for excluding patients. Diagnoses were established from clinical symptoms, serum thyroxine, TRAb, thyroid ultrasound and orbital computed tomography. Amplified TCR beta CDR3 regions were obtained using RNA transcripts as template. The authors performed first-round RT-PCR with HTBI primers and then a second-round multiplex PCR. Using its own MiXCR run on the multiplex PCR reads, TCRdb lists one record per CDR3 protein. The table shows 500,000 to 700,000 distinct CDR3 sequences, with 22% occurring only once. This clonotype was seen many times. Its antigen remains unknown. This CDR3 spans 13 amino acids. With 4 bases clipped from V and 3 bases from J, the junction kept 3 bases outside the gene matches. Germline V gene data show CDR1 as SQVTM and CDR2 as ANQGSEA.

The source is a woman aged 18 to 35 with stable Graves' hyperthyroidism. Some clones in this sample may be carry-over from other donors' samples. The V call is TRBV29-1, the J call TRBJ1-2, with TRBD1 matching 9 bases. The sequencing input was peripheral blood. CDR3 bases: TGCAGCGTTGGAGGACAGGGGTACTATGGCTACACCTTC. Amino acids: CSVGGQGYYGYTF. Variable domain in full (rest from reference TRBV29-1 and TRBJ1-2): SAVISQKPSRDICQRGTSLTIQCQVDSQVTMMFWYRQQPGQSLTLIATANQGSEATYESGFVIDKFPISRPNLTFSTLTVSNMSPEDSSIYLCSVGGQGYYGYTFGSGTRLTVV.